This record looks at one T cell receptor (beta chain) sequence and its context. Original analysis: Amplified reference gene primers provided the basis for estimating nucleated cell counts. The data were produced by immunoSEQ multiplex PCR, yet TCRdb's version contains in-frame clones alone and is incomplete. V and J calls and clone size are those listed in that table; D and trimming were worked out from the DNA. The profile shows some 120,000 clones, about 85% of them singletons. The CDR3 has 15 residues. V shed 0 bases, J shed 5 bases, and the junction held 5 bases outside the gene matches. Germline values: CDR1 LGHDT, CDR2 YNNKEL (reference sequence). These data are taken from a study of blood T cell repertoires in COVID-19. Overall study context: Both acute and convalescent COVID-19 samples were obtained from the United States, Italy and Spain. The analysed material was cDNA or gDNA that came from T cells, B-cell-depleted T cells, or PBMCs.

The sequence was collected from a man in his 60s with acute or convalescent COVID-19. The rearrangement joins TRBV3-1 (or the pseudogene TRBV3-2) to TRBJ1-2; 8 bases are a match to TRBD1. Sequenced material: peripheral blood. The CDR3 is CASSQDPHRGYGYTF. Here the CDR3 DNA reads TGTGCCAGCAGCCAAGATCCCCACAGGGGGTATGGCTACACCTTC.